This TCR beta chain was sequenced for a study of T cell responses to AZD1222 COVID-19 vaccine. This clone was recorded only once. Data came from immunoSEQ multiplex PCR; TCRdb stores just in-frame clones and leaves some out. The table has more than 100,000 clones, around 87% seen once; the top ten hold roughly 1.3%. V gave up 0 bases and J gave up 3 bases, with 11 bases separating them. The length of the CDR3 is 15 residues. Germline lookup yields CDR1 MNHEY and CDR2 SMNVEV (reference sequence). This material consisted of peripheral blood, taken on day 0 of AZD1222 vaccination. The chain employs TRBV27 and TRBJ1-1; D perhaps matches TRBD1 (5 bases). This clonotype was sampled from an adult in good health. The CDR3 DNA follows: TGTGCCAGCAGTTTATCGGGGGTCTTGTACACTGAAGCTTTCTTT. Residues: CASSLSGVLYTEAFF.